The next 18 T cell receptor beta chains were all read from a single sample in a study of human T cells and chemical hapten exposure. TCRdb ran MiXCR on the RACE reads and lists one entry per CDR3 protein. The sample has 35,000 to 55,000 distinct CDR3 sequences, 3% to 4.5% seen once. The time point is: healthy volunteer bleed at 6 weeks. The authors extracted total RNA from unfractionated whole blood. Sequencing was performed on whole blood. The source of these receptors is a human donor in good health. Some clones in this sample may be carry-over from other donors' samples.

This clonotype was found a few times. V is TRBV5-1 and J is TRBJ1-1, with D perhaps TRBD1 (6 bases). This CDR3 spans 12 amino acids. Trimming cost V 3 bases and J 6 bases, with 9 bases left between them. In germline, CDR1 is SGHRS, CDR2 YFSETQ. The CDR3 here is CASSYGQSEAFF. DNA for the CDR3: TGCGCCAGCAGCTACGGACAGTCTGAAGCTTTCTTT.

This clonotype has just a few counts. This chain joins TRBV14 and TRBJ2-3; 9 bases are a match to TRBD2. The ends lost 0 bases at V and 4 bases at J; junction bases unmatched: 11. In germline, CDR1 is SGHDN, CDR2 FVKESK. This CDR3 has 18 residues. CDR3 residues: CASSQDLRIAGVADTQYF. The CDR3, as DNA: TGTGCCAGCAGCCAAGATCTCAGAATAGCGGGAGTGGCAGATACGCAGTATTTT.

This clonotype has just a few counts. V is TRBV7-8 and J is TRBJ2-3; 10 nucleotides line up with TRBD2. The germline gives CDR1 SGHVS, CDR2 FQNEAQ. The CDR3 totals 15 residues. The V segment lost 5 bases and the J segment 2 bases; nucleotides outside the gene matches: 4. The CDR3 nucleotides read TGTGCCAGCAGCCCCAGCGGGAGGGCCACAGATACGCAGTATTTT. This translates into CASSPSGRATDTQYF.

At least ten counts were recorded for this clonotype. The chain employs TRBV5-4 and TRBJ2-3; 7 positions match TRBD2. This CDR3 contains 14 residues. J was trimmed by 4 bases and V by 3 bases; bases with no gene match: 5. Germline values: CDR1 SGHNT, CDR2 YYREEE (reference sequence). CDR3 region: CASSYGLDPDTQYF. The CDR3 DNA is TGTGCCAGCAGCTACGGACTAGACCCAGATACGCAGTATTTT.

In its sample, this clonotype was seen many times. The chain joins TRBV2 to TRBJ2-3; TRBD1 is a possible D gene (6 bases). V shed 4 bases and J shed 2 bases, with 13 bases lying between them. This CDR3 has 15 residues. CDR1 is SNHLY, CDR2 FYNNEI, per germline. In nucleotides, the CDR3 is TGTGCCAGCAGTGGTGACAGGACTTACACAGATACGCAGTATTTT. Translating it yields CASSGDRTYTDTQYF.

This chain joins TRBV12-3 or TRBV12-4 and TRBJ1-6; a weak D match, TRBD1 (5 bases). The CDR3 is 15 amino acids. V was clipped by 4 bases and J by 7 bases, with 14 bases between them. Written as DNA, the CDR3 is TGTGCCAGCAGTTCTCTGGGGGGGAGAAATTCACCCCTCCACTTT. This codes for CASSSLGGRNSPLHF.

This clonotype was detected many times. V and J are TRBV12-5 and TRBJ2-3; TRBD2 agrees at 12 bases. V gave up 0 bases and J gave up 5 bases; unmatched junction bases: 12. The CDR3 has 19 amino acids. CDR1 and CDR2 (germline): LGHNT, FRNRAP. This chain's CDR3 is CASGLVLASGRERKDTQYF. The CDR3 nucleotides read TGTGCTAGTGGTTTGGTGTTGGCTAGCGGGAGGGAAAGGAAAGATACGCAGTATTTT.

This clonotype was seen at least ten times. This chain connects TRBV5-1 to TRBJ2-1; D is ambiguous. The CDR3 is made up of 13 amino acids. The germline V and J ends were trimmed by 9 bases and 0 bases, with 10 bases remaining between them. From germline, CDR1 is SGHRS and CDR2 YFSETQ. CDR3 DNA: TGCGCCACTTCCCTCGGCTCCTACAATGAGCAGTTCTTC. Amino acids: CATSLGSYNEQFF.

This clonotype appeared many times. CDR3 in DNA: TGCAGTGCTAGAGATCGGTTCAGTGGGGCGAACACTGAAGCTTTCTTT. Protein product: CSARDRFSGANTEAFF. The rearrangement uses TRBV20-1 and TRBJ1-1; weak D call: TRBD1 (5 bases). There are 16 residues in the CDR3. Per germline, CDR1 DFQATT and CDR2 SNEGSKA (reference sequence). Trimming took 0 bases from V and 1 from J, leaving 15 bases between them.

This clonotype was found many times. The V gene is TRBV18, the J gene TRBJ1-4, with 8 bases matching TRBD1. This CDR3 has 14 amino acids. Germline V lookup: CDR1 KGHSH, CDR2 LQKENI. V shed 3 bases and J 4 bases; nucleotides not matched to a gene: 1. This chain's CDR3 is CASSPGQGNEKLFF. The CDR3 DNA reads as TGTGCCAGCTCACCCGGACAGGGTAATGAAAAACTGTTTTTT.

This clonotype has a handful of counts. The V gene is TRBV5-1, the J gene TRBJ1-5; TRBD1 matches 7 bases. J was trimmed by 5 bases and V by 4 bases; bases with no gene match: 3. The germline CDR1 and CDR2 sequences are SGHRS and YFSETQ. This CDR3 is built from 13 residues. CDR3 in amino acids: CASSLQGDQPQHF. The CDR3 bases are TGCGCCAGCAGCCTGCAGGGGGATCAGCCCCAGCATTTT.

This clonotype was recorded at least ten times. CDR3 DNA sequence: TGTGCCAGCAGCGTAGATCCCCGGACAGGGCCAAACATGGAGACCCAGTACTTC. As protein: CASSVDPRTGPNMETQYF. This rearrangement joins TRBV9 to TRBJ2-5; 8 bases match TRBD1. Per germline, CDR1 SGDLS and CDR2 YYNGEE. The CDR3 spans 18 residues. With 0 bases clipped from V and 5 bases from J, the junction kept 15 bases outside the gene matches.

Regarding this clonotype: A much larger clone differs from this one at a single base, so this may be a read error. V gene TRBV7-9 combines with J gene TRBJ2-1; TRBD1 matches 7 bases. The CDR3 covers 12 residues. V lost 7 bases, J lost 6 bases, and 3 bases stayed unmatched. Germline CDR1 SEHNR, CDR2 FQNEAQ (reference sequence). For the CDR3, the DNA is TGTGCCAGCATCCGACAGGGCAATGAGCAGTTCTTC. Protein product: CASIRQGNEQFF. The complete variable domain, with remaining parts taken from reference TRBV7-9 and TRBJ2-1, reads DTGVSQNPRHKITKRGQNVTFRCDPISEHNRLYWYRQTLGQGPEFLTYFQNEAQLEKSRLLSDRFSAERPKGSFSTLEIQRTEQGDSAMYLCASIRQGNEQFFGPGTRLTVL.

The table lists this clonotype with many counts. The J gene is TRBJ2-7, the V gene TRBV7-9; D is possibly TRBD1 (6 bases). Germline V gene lookup returns CDR1 SEHNR and CDR2 FQNEAQ (reference sequence). The CDR3 runs to 14 residues. Trimming removed 6 bases from V and 5 bases from J, with 17 bases in between. The CDR3 nucleotides are TGTGCCAGCAGACCAAGCGGACAGAGCAACGAGCAGTACTTC. Its translation is CASRPSGQSNEQYF.

This clonotype was observed many times. This chain links TRBV28 with TRBJ2-3; D is perhaps TRBD2 (6 bases). The CDR3 runs to 14 residues. Germline values: CDR1 MDHEN, CDR2 SYDVKM. The germline V and J ends were trimmed by 7 bases and 8 bases, with 19 bases remaining between them. This chain's CDR3 is CASIPNGGRGTQYF. Here the CDR3 DNA reads TGTGCCAGCATTCCGAACGGGGGTCGGGGTACGCAGTATTTT.

In its sample, this clonotype was seen many times. This rearrangement joins TRBV27 to TRBJ1-1; D is unclear. The CDR3 is made up of 14 amino acids. V lost 0 bases and J 8 bases, leaving 13 bases between the germline ends. Per the germline V gene, CDR1 is MNHEY and CDR2 is SMNVEV (reference sequence). In DNA, the CDR3 is TGTGCCAGCAGTTTATCGGCGTCAACAAAGGAAGCTTTCTTT. Translated, it gives CASSLSASTKEAFF.

This clonotype has a count of ten or more. The genes are TRBV18 and TRBJ1-1, with 11 bases fitting TRBD1. Per the germline V gene, CDR1 is KGHSH and CDR2 is LQKENI. This CDR3 is 15 amino acids long. V shed 2 bases, J shed 9 bases, and the junction held 8 bases outside the gene matches. CDR3 loop: CASSPWTGGEWKAFF. The CDR3 bases are TGTGCCAGCTCACCATGGACAGGGGGCGAATGGAAAGCTTTCTTT. The complete variable domain, with remaining parts taken from reference TRBV18 and TRBJ1-1, reads NAGVMQNPRHLVRRRGQEARLRCSPMKGHSHVYWYRQLPEEGLKFMVYLQKENIIDESGMPKERFSAEFPKEGPSILRIQQVVRGDSAAYFCASSPWTGGEWKAFFGQGTRLTVV.

This clonotype was counted many times. The genes are TRBV5-1 and TRBJ2-3; D gene ambiguous. Germline V gene data show CDR1 as SGHRS and CDR2 as YFSETQ. V was clipped by 0 bases and J by 0 bases, with 8 bases between them. The CDR3 consists of 15 residues. The CDR3 coding sequence is TGCGCCAGCAGCTTGGTCCCCGGGAGCACAGATACGCAGTATTTT. Protein: CASSLVPGSTDTQYF. Combining the CDR3 with reference TRBV5-1 and TRBJ2-3 gives the whole variable domain KAGVTQTPRYLIKTRGQQVTLSCSPISGHRSVSWYQQTPGQGLQFLFEYFSETQRNKGNFPGRFSGRQFSNSRSEMNVSTLELGDSALYLCASSLVPGSTDTQYFGPGTRLTVL.